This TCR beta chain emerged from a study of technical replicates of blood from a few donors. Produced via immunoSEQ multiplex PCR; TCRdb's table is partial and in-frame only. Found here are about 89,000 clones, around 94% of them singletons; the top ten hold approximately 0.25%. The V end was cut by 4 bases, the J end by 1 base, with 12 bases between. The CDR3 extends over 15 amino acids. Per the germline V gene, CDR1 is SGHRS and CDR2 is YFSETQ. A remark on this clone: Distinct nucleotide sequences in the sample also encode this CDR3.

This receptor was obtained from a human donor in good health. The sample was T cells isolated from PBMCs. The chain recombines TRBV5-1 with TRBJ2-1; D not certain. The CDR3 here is CASSLGGGSYNEQFF. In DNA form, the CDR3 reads TGCGCCAGCAGCCTCGGTGGCGGTTCCTACAATGAGCAGTTCTTC.